A single sample gave rise to the 21 T cell receptor beta chains below, sequenced in a study of T cell clonality in common variable immunodeficiency. Assay: immunoSEQ multiplex PCR; the TCRdb copy retains only in-frame clones and omits some. The data show about 52,000 clones, with none appearing a single time. The sequenced sample was peripheral blood mononuclear cells. The receptors come from a person aged 18 to 75 in good health.

Turning to this clone: The read ends 3 residues early relative to the CDR3; the germline J gene fills the gap. This chain connects TRBV20-1 to TRBJ2-7, with TRBD2 matching over 11 bases. The CDR3 contains 14 residues. V was pared by 5 bases and J by 5 bases, with 8 bases of the junction left unmatched. Germline assignment: CDR1 DFQATT and CDR2 SNEGSKA (reference sequence). The CDR3 sequence is CSAAIAGGRNEQYF. The covered CDR3 bases are TGCAGTGCTGCAATAGCGGGAGGGCGGAACGAG.

At least ten counts were recorded for this clone. The CDR3 sequence is CASSRDAGSGEKLFF. Incomplete CDR3 DNA: TGTGCCAGCAGTCGGGACGCGGGGTCAGGAGAAAAA. The chain combines TRBV28 with TRBJ1-4; possibly TRBD1 for D (5 bases). Sequencing ends 3 residues short of the CDR3 end; the germline J gene provides the rest. Trimming pared 5 bases from V and 8 bases from J, leaving 18 bases between. This CDR3 contains 15 residues. In germline, CDR1 is MDHEN, CDR2 SYDVKM.

This clone has at least ten counts. Read coverage stops 3 residues before the CDR3 terminus; the germline J gene supplies the remainder. The rearrangement joins TRBV9 to TRBJ1-6; 8 bases are shared with TRBD1. Germline V lookup: CDR1 SGDLS, CDR2 YYNGEE. Germline trimming cut 3 bases from V and 8 bases from J; bases unmatched to any gene: 10. The CDR3 is 16 amino acids. CDR3 sequence reads: CASSGTGNLRDSPLHF. CDR3 DNA, as far as it was read: TGTGCCAGCAGCGGGACAGGGAACCTCCGGGATTCACCC. Supplemented by reference TRBV9 and TRBJ1-6, the full variable domain reads DSGVTQTPKHLITATGQRVTLRCSPRSGDLSVYWYQQSLDQGLQFLIQYYNGEERAKGNILERFSAQQFPDLHSELNLSSLELGDSALYFCASSGTGNLRDSPLHFGNGTRLTVT.

This clone has ten or more counts. The CDR3 end is not reached by the read, which stops 3 residues before it; the germline J gene fills it in. V and J are TRBV11-2 and TRBJ1-2, with 8 bases lining up with TRBD1. The CDR3 is made up of 13 amino acids. V shed 3 bases, J shed 4 bases, and the junction held 1 base outside the gene matches. The germline V gene has CDR1 SGHAT and CDR2 FQNNGV. CDR3 in amino acids: CASSFTGGYGYTF. Incomplete CDR3 DNA: TGTGCCAGCAGCTTTACAGGGGGCTATGGC.

This clone was seen more than once but under ten times. The read ends 3 residues shy of where the CDR3 ends; the end is completed using the germline J gene. The genes are TRBV20-1 and TRBJ2-7, with a possible D match to TRBD1 (6 bases). With 3 bases removed from V and 2 bases from J, the gap between germline ends came to 14 bases. The CDR3 totals 14 residues. Germline CDR1 reads DFQATT; CDR2 reads SNEGSKA (reference sequence). CDR3 bases read: TGCAGTGCTAGTAACCGACAGGCACCCTACGAG. It specifies CSASNRQAPYE. The whole CDR3 sequence reads CSASNRQAPYEQYF.

This clone occurred a few times. The read comes to an end 3 residues before the CDR3 does, leaving the germline J gene to fill in the end. This sequence joins TRBV20-1 and TRBJ2-5, with D maybe TRBD1 (6 bases). The CDR3 runs 14 residues. CDR1 and CDR2 (germline): DFQATT, SNEGSKA (reference sequence). The CDR3 here is CSEGGVRGEETQYF. The CDR3 bases that were read are TGCAGCGAGGGTGGGGTCAGGGGCGAAGAGACC.

This clone occurred many times. The read stops 3 residues short of the end of the CDR3; the missing end is completed from the germline J gene. The chain links TRBV7-2 to TRBJ1-3; D gene unclear. Trimming took off 5 bases at V and 2 bases at J, with 10 bases between the two ends. This CDR3 contains 14 residues. Looked up from germline, CDR1 is SGHTA and CDR2 is FQGNSA. Partial CDR3 DNA: TGTGCCAGCAGCGCCCCCAGTACTGGAAACACC. Encoded protein: CASSAPSTGNT. The whole CDR3 region reads CASSAPSTGNTIYF. Full variable domain (rest looked up from reference TRBV7-2 and TRBJ1-3): GAGVSQSPSNKVTEKGKDVELRCDPISGHTALYWYRQSLGQGLEFLIYFQGNSAPDKSGLPSDRFSAERTGGSVSTLTIQRTQQEDSAVYLCASSAPSTGNTIYFGEGSWLTVV.

This clone was counted ten times or more. The part of the CDR3 DNA that was read is TGTGCCAGTAGCGGAGAACAGGACTACGAG. It codes for CASSGEQDYE. The full CDR3 reads CASSGEQDYEQYF. The chain combines TRBV19 with TRBJ2-7; D may be TRBD1 (5 bases). Sequencing ends 3 residues short of the CDR3 end; the germline J gene provides the rest. CDR1 LNHDA and CDR2 SQIVND come from the germline V gene (reference sequence). The length of the CDR3 is 13 residues. V was pared by 6 bases and J by 3 bases, with 12 bases between.

This clone was seen repeatedly, ten times or more. The DNA ends 3 residues before the CDR3 does, and the rest of the CDR3 is filled in from the germline J gene. The V gene is TRBV30, the J gene TRBJ1-4; D remains unclear. This CDR3 contains 11 residues. CDR1 and CDR2 from the germline V gene are GTSNPN and SVGIG (reference sequence). The DNA read from the CDR3 is TGTGCCTGGAGTGCGTACACGGGA. Its translation: CAWSAYTG. The whole CDR3 reads CAWSAYTGLFF.

This clone has a count of ten or more. The CDR3 end falls 3 residues outside the read, so it is completed with the germline J gene. The chain carries TRBV5-1 and TRBJ2-5, with a possible D match to TRBD2 (6 bases). Trimming took 4 bases from V and 0 from J, leaving 16 bases between them. This CDR3 has 16 amino acids. CDR1 is SGHRS and CDR2 is YFSETQ in the germline V gene. The CDR3 sequence: CASSDPFGGYQETQYF. CDR3 bases read: TGCGCCAGCAGCGATCCTTTCGGGGGATACCAAGAGACC.

This clone was seen ten or more times. The read is 3 residues too short to cover the CDR3 end, so that end is filled in from the germline J gene. J is TRBJ1-2 and V is TRBV5-6; TRBD1 agrees at 8 bases. Germline V CDR1 and CDR2: SGHDT, YYEEEE. The CDR3 sequence is 14 residues long. The junction had 4 bases not matched to a gene; V was cut back by 4 bases and J by 2 bases. The part of the CDR3 DNA that was read is TGTGCCAGCAGCCCCCGGGACAGGAACTATGGC. Protein: CASSPRDRNYG. The full CDR3 sequence reads CASSPRDRNYGYTF. The full variable domain, completed using reference TRBV5-6 and TRBJ1-2, is DAGVTQSPTHLIKTRGQQVTLRCSPKSGHDTVSWYQQALGQGPQFIFQYYEEEERQRGNFPDRFSGHQFPNYSSELNVNALLLGDSALYLCASSPRDRNYGYTFGSGTRLTVV.

This clone was picked up many times. The read halts 3 residues ahead of the CDR3 end, with the missing end drawn from the germline J gene. The chain employs TRBV5-1 and TRBJ1-3; TRBD1 is a possible D gene (5 bases). Trimming pared 2 bases from V and 4 bases from J, leaving 16 bases between. The germline gives CDR1 SGHRS, CDR2 YFSETQ. This CDR3 is built from 16 residues. The CDR3 spells CASSFSAGKFGNTIYF. The DNA read from the CDR3 is TGCGCCAGCAGCTTTAGTGCAGGGAAGTTCGGAAACACC. Variable domain in full (rest from reference TRBV5-1 and TRBJ1-3): KAGVTQTPRYLIKTRGQQVTLSCSPISGHRSVSWYQQTPGQGLQFLFEYFSETQRNKGNFPGRFSGRQFSNSRSEMNVSTLELGDSALYLCASSFSAGKFGNTIYFGEGSWLTVV.

The CDR3 is CASSTGTGSYEQYF. The CDR3 DNA, read in part, is TGCGCCAGCAGCACCGGGACAGGCTCCTACGAG. The chain carries TRBV5-1 and TRBJ2-7; 8 bases map to TRBD1. The read terminates 3 residues before the CDR3 end, so the remaining end is supplied by the germline J gene. Trimming took 4 bases from V and 0 from J; bases not matched to a gene: 3. From germline, CDR1 is SGHRS and CDR2 YFSETQ. This CDR3 is 14 amino acids long.

This clone has just a few counts. Sequencing ends 3 residues short of the CDR3 end; the germline J gene provides the rest. This chain connects TRBV10-2 to TRBJ1-1; D may be TRBD1 (6 bases). Trimming took off 3 bases at V and 5 bases at J, with 19 bases between the two ends. The CDR3 sequence is 16 residues long. From germline, CDR1 is WSHSY and CDR2 SAAADI. The covered CDR3 bases are TGCGCCAGCAGTGACCCCGTTGCCAGGGGTAAAACTGAA. Protein: CASSDPVARGKTE. The entire CDR3 sequence reads CASSDPVARGKTEAFF.

Of note for this clone: The read ends 3 residues before the CDR3 terminus; that terminus is restored from the germline J gene. The gene calls are TRBV19 and TRBJ1-5, with D unresolved. The CDR3 contains 13 residues. Trimming stripped 7 bases from V and 7 bases from J, with 14 bases between. Looked up from germline, CDR1 is LNHDA and CDR2 is SQIVND (reference sequence). The CDR3 here is CASTQYERQPQHF. CDR3 DNA, as far as it was read: TGTGCCAGTACTCAGTACGAACGACAGCCC.

At least ten counts were recorded for this clone. The DNA ends 3 residues before the CDR3 does, and the rest of the CDR3 is filled in from the germline J gene. The chain carries TRBV29-1 and TRBJ1-2, with TRBD1 matching 7 bases. Germline V gives CDR1 SQVTM, CDR2 ANQGSEA. This CDR3 is 14 amino acids long. The CDR3 protein is CSVEEHRGGRGYTF. Incomplete CDR3 DNA: TGCAGCGTTGAAGAGCACAGGGGTGGACGGGGC.

In this sample, this clone turned up many times. With the read ending 3 residues before the CDR3 end, the germline J gene is used to fill in that end. V and J are TRBV4-1 and TRBJ2-7, with D unclear. Trimming removed 4 bases from V and 0 bases from J, with 10 bases in between. The CDR3 runs to 14 residues. The germline CDR1 and CDR2 sequences are MGHRA and YSYEKL. The CDR3 sequence: CASSPPQISYEQYF. The CDR3 bases that were read are TGCGCCAGCAGCCCCCCCCAGATCTCCTACGAG.

This clone was detected only a few times. From the germline J gene comes the end of the CDR3, since the read stops 3 residues before it. V gene TRBV19 combines with J gene TRBJ2-5, with 7 bases fitting TRBD2. CDR3 length: 17 amino acids. CDR1 and CDR2 from the germline V gene are LNHDA and SQIVND (reference sequence). Trimming removed 0 bases from V and 2 bases from J; junction bases left unmatched: 9. CDR3 DNA, as far as it was read: TGTGCCAGTAGTATAGATCGCGTTCGGGGGGAACAAGAGACC. It translates to CASSIDRVRGEQET. The CDR3 in full is CASSIDRVRGEQETQYF.

There are a few counts of this clone. The read comes to an end 3 residues before the CDR3 does, leaving the germline J gene to fill in the end. The rearrangement uses TRBV7-9 and TRBJ1-1, with D hard to call. Trimming removed 2 bases at V and 5 bases at J, with 6 bases between. The CDR3 totals 12 residues. Germline V lookup: CDR1 SEHNR, CDR2 FQNEAQ (reference sequence). CDR3 DNA, as far as it was read: TGTGCCAGCAGCTTAACGGTAACTGAA. Translated, it gives CASSLTVTE. The whole CDR3 is CASSLTVTEAFF.

This clone has at least ten counts. The DNA ends 3 residues before the CDR3 does, and the rest of the CDR3 is filled in from the germline J gene. The rearrangement joins TRBV2 to TRBJ1-2, with 8 nucleotides matching TRBD1. This CDR3 spans 12 amino acids. In germline, CDR1 is SNHLY, CDR2 FYNNEI. The V and J ends lost 6 bases and 5 bases, in that order; junction bases with no gene match: 2. The sequenced CDR3 bases are TGTGCCAGCAGAACAGGGGGGTATGGC. The encoded protein is CASRTGGYG. The whole CDR3 is CASRTGGYGYTF.

This clone has ten or more counts. Read data end 3 residues before the CDR3 end; the end is taken from the germline J gene. The chain joins TRBV20-1 to TRBJ2-3; TRBD2 aligns across 7 bases. The CDR3 is 13 amino acids. Germline CDR1 and CDR2: DFQATT and SNEGSKA (reference sequence). The V and J ends lost 7 bases and 3 bases, in that order; junction bases with no gene match: 7. Partial CDR3 DNA: TGCAGTGTGAGAGGGAGGGGAACAGATACG. It codes for CSVRGRGTDT. The entire CDR3 protein reads CSVRGRGTDTQYF.